A single sample gave rise to the 11 T cell receptor beta chains below, sequenced in a study of blood T cell repertoires in COVID-19. Repertoires were generated with immunoSEQ multiplex PCR, while TCRdb's copy carries only in-frame clones and drops some. The sample lists a few hundred thousand clones, around 92% occurring once. The sequencing input was PBMCs or T cells enriched from blood (not recorded which). The receptors were sampled from a woman aged 25-40 years who had recovered from COVID-19.

The V and J genes are TRBV5-1 and TRBJ2-5; 13 bases map to TRBD2. With V trimmed by 4 bases and J by 6 bases, 6 bases remained unmatched. The CDR3 is 15 residues long. Germline assignment: CDR1 SGHRS and CDR2 YFSETQ. CDR3 residues: CASSGGLAGAQTQYF. The CDR3 DNA reads TGCGCCAGCAGCGGAGGACTAGCGGGGGCCCAGACCCAGTACTTC.

Worth noting for this clone: This sample includes further DNA sequences coding for the same CDR3. The genes are TRBV5-1 and TRBJ1-4; 8 bases align to TRBD1. V trimming: 0 bases; J trimming: 5 bases; junction bases outside the gene matches: 0. The germline V gene encodes CDR1 SGHRS and CDR2 YFSETQ. The CDR3 has 14 residues. The chain's CDR3 is CASSLGQGNEKLFF. The CDR3 DNA reads as TGCGCCAGCAGCTTGGGACAGGGGAATGAAAAACTGTTTTTT.

The J gene is TRBJ2-7, the V gene TRBV4-3; D is perhaps TRBD2 (6 bases). Trimming cost V 4 bases and J 2 bases, with 12 bases left between them. Germline assignment: CDR1 LGHNA and CDR2 YSLEER. This CDR3 is 14 amino acids long. In DNA form, the CDR3 reads TGCGCCAGCAGCCCGTCCGGGGGACCCTACGAGCAGTACTTC. Its protein is CASSPSGGPYEQYF.

V and J are TRBV14 and TRBJ2-5, with 7 bases aligning to TRBD1. J gave up 0 bases and V 3 bases, and 10 bases lay outside the gene matches. The CDR3 is made up of 17 amino acids. The germline V gene has CDR1 SGHDN and CDR2 FVKESK. In DNA form, the CDR3 reads TGTGCCAGCAGCCACCTAAGGAAGACAGGGTACCAAGAGACCCAGTACTTC. Protein product: CASSHLRKTGYQETQYF. The full variable domain, with the rest looked up from reference TRBV14 and TRBJ2-5, is EAGVTQFPSHSVIEKGQTVTLRCDPISGHDNLYWYRRVMGKEIKFLLHFVKESKQDESGMPNNRFLAERTGGTYSTLKVQPAELEDSGVYFCASSHLRKTGYQETQYFGPGTRLLVL.

The chain carries TRBV11-2 and TRBJ2-3; a possible D gene is TRBD1 (6 bases). Germline CDR1 is SGHAT and CDR2 is FQNNGV. V was trimmed by 0 bases and J by 7 bases, leaving 14 bases between them. This CDR3 is 15 amino acids long. CDR3 bases: TGTGCCAGCAGCTTAGATCGGGTGGGGGCGCATACGCAGTATTTT. Translated: CASSLDRVGAHTQYF.

V is TRBV3-1 (or the pseudogene TRBV3-2) and J is TRBJ1-2; a possible D gene is TRBD1 (5 bases). This CDR3 has 14 amino acids. Germline CDR1 and CDR2: LGHDT and YNNKEL (reference sequence). V was cut by 2 bases and J by 8 bases, with 15 bases left in between. The CDR3 protein is CASSQRRWRGGYTF. The DNA for the CDR3 is TGTGCCAGCAGCCAAAGACGCTGGCGGGGCGGCTACACCTTC.

The chain employs TRBV28 and TRBJ1-4; TRBD1 aligns across 8 bases. Germline-derived CDR1 and CDR2 are MDHEN and SYDVKM. The CDR3 consists of 16 residues. Unmatched junction bases numbered 8, after V lost 8 bases and J lost 0 bases. In DNA, the CDR3 is TGTGCCAGCGGGACGGGACAGGTTGCAACTAATGAAAAACTGTTTTTT. As protein: CASGTGQVATNEKLFF.

The rearrangement uses TRBV28 and TRBJ2-5; 10 bases align to TRBD2. CDR1 and CDR2 from the germline V gene are MDHEN and SYDVKM. CDR3 length: 17 residues. The V and J ends lost 4 bases and 5 bases, in that order; junction bases with no gene match: 13. CDR3 loop: CASSSNSVAGGWETQYF. CDR3 in DNA: TGTGCCAGCAGTTCTAACTCCGTAGCGGGAGGATGGGAGACCCAGTACTTC.

This chain joins TRBV12-3 or TRBV12-4 and TRBJ2-7; D is uncertain. The CDR3 consists of 13 residues. V dropped 3 bases and J dropped 1 base, with 7 bases sitting between them. The CDR3 here is CASSFSDSYEQYF. The CDR3, as DNA: TGTGCCAGCAGTTTTAGTGATTCCTACGAGCAGTACTTC.

The J gene is TRBJ2-3, the V gene TRBV9; 11 nucleotides align to TRBD2. The V and J ends lost 3 bases and 0 bases, in that order; junction bases with no gene match: 6. Germline CDR1 and CDR2: SGDLS and YYNGEE. The CDR3 runs 17 residues. As DNA, the CDR3 is TGTGCCAGCAGCGCATCACGACTAGCGGGAAGCACAGATACGCAGTATTTT. This translates into CASSASRLAGSTDTQYF.

The chain couples TRBV13 to TRBJ1-2, with TRBD1 matching 10 bases. V was clipped by 10 bases and J by 6 bases; unmatched bases: 2. CDR3 length: 11 residues. Germline CDR1 is PRHDT and CDR2 is FYEKMQ (reference sequence). CDR3 nucleotides: TGTGCCATCGACAGGGGGCATGGCTACACCTTC. Encoded protein: CAIDRGHGYTF.